This T cell receptor beta chain was obtained from a study of PD-L1 blockade in urothelial cancer. Study summary: The patients first took atezolizumab in the mid-2010s, receiving 1,200 mg intravenously every 3 weeks.

Study-level results: Pretreatment TCR clonality in blood under the median foretold superior survival. It was durable-benefit patients whose tumor-associated blood clones expanded more at 3 weeks.

Concerning this clone itself: The target antigen is unknown.

Profiled with immunoSEQ multiplex PCR; TCRdb holds only in-frame clones, not every one. The profile shows about 30,000 clones, around 87% of them singletons. The input for sequencing was PBMCs, taken around atezolizumab (anti-PD-L1) treatment. The sequence derives from a middle-aged man with urothelial cancer.

Here the CDR3 reads CASSFTRGRETQYF. The CDR3 DNA sequence: TGTGCCAGCAGCTTCACGCGCGGGAGGGAGACCCAGTACTTC. The J gene is TRBJ2-5, the V gene TRBV7-9, with 8 nucleotides matching TRBD2. Germline CDR1 reads SEHNR; CDR2 reads FQNEAQ (reference sequence). The CDR3 sequence is 14 residues long. Germline trimming cut 3 bases from V and 5 bases from J; bases unmatched to any gene: 5.